The 22 T cell receptor beta chains below all came from one sample that was sequenced in a study of T cells in Graves' hyperthyroidism and ophthalmopathy. From RNA transcripts, TCR beta CDR3 regions were amplified. HTBI primers drove first-round RT-PCR of the TCR CDR3. TCRdb re-called the multiplex PCR reads through MiXCR, storing one row per CDR3 protein. The profile shows 480,000 or so distinct CDR3 sequences, about 46% of them singletons. Sequenced: peripheral blood or thyroid tissue (not recorded which). The receptors were gathered from an adult woman with Graves' disease, either hyperthyroidism or ophthalmopathy (not recorded which).

V usage is TRBV5-1 and J usage is TRBJ1-4; D ambiguous. CDR1 is SGHRS, CDR2 YFSETQ, per germline. V gave up 0 bases and J gave up 3 bases, with 9 bases separating them. The CDR3 has 15 residues. The CDR3 is CASSLAGEANEKLFF. As DNA, the CDR3 is TGCGCCAGCAGCTTGGCCGGGGAGGCTAATGAAAAACTGTTTTTT.

Worth noting for this clonotype: It may be a read error: a sequence one base away is much more abundant. This chain joins TRBV7-9 and TRBJ1-1; 7 positions agree with TRBD1. The germline V gene has CDR1 SEHNR and CDR2 FQNEAQ (reference sequence). The ends lost 5 bases at V and 7 bases at J; junction bases unmatched: 10. The CDR3 is 14 residues long. The CDR3 sequence: CASSQSDRVNEAFF. CDR3 nucleotide sequence: TGTGCCAGCAGCCAATCTGACAGGGTGAATGAAGCTTTCTTT.

This clonotype has a handful of counts. V and J are TRBV6-6 and TRBJ2-7, with TRBD2 as a possible D gene (5 bases). Trimming took off 8 bases at V and 4 bases at J, with 18 bases between the two ends. The length of the CDR3 is 14 residues. Looked up from germline, CDR1 is MNHNY and CDR2 is SVGAGI (reference sequence). The CDR3 coding sequence is TGTGCCAGCCTCCACTACGGCGGAGGATACGAGCAGTACTTC. Its protein is CASLHYGGGYEQYF.

As to this clonotype: This CDR3 is missing its conserved last phenylalanine or tryptophan, likely due to a read error. The limits of the CDR3 on the DNA are not certain, so only TCRdb's listed CDR3 is given. The V and J genes are TRBV19 and TRBJ1-1. The CDR3 length equals 9 residues, ends included. In germline, CDR1 is LNHDA, CDR2 SQIVND (reference sequence). The CDR3 protein is CATAVGSRS.

Comments on this clonotype: At one boundary the junction diverges from the germline segment, which might be a read error. The V and J genes are TRBV7-2 and TRBJ1-5, with 7 bases that match TRBD1. This CDR3 spans 14 amino acids. Germline V gives CDR1 SGHTA, CDR2 FQGNSA. CDR3 DNA sequence: TGTGCCAGCAGTTCCTACAGGGGCAATCAGGCCCAGCATTTT. Its protein product is CASSSYRGNQAQHF.

This clonotype was seen many times. The CDR3 region is CASSQDQAVVSANVLTF. In DNA form, the CDR3 reads TGTGCCAGCAGCCAAGATCAGGCGGTAGTATCGGCCAACGTCCTGACTTTC. V gene TRBV14 combines with J gene TRBJ2-6; D gene ambiguous. V lost 0 bases, J lost 6 bases, and 15 bases lay in between. Germline V gene data show CDR1 as SGHDN and CDR2 as FVKESK. The CDR3 contains 17 residues.

This chain connects TRBV6-4 to TRBJ2-1, with TRBD2 matching 10 bases. The CDR3 totals 13 residues. CDR1 and CDR2 from the germline V gene are MRHNA and SNTAGT. V was pared by 6 bases and J by 6 bases, with 2 bases of the junction left unmatched. The CDR3 DNA is TGTGCCAGCAGGGCTAGCGGGAGCAATGAGCAGTTCTTC. Its protein product is CASRASGSNEQFF.

V and J are TRBV11-2 and TRBJ1-6, with TRBD1 identical over 8 bases. This CDR3 has 15 amino acids. Per germline, CDR1 SGHAT and CDR2 FQNNGV. The J segment lost 7 bases and the V segment lost 5 bases, leaving 7 bases of the junction unmatched. CDR3: CASSPNRDRNSPLHF. As DNA, the CDR3 is TGTGCCAGCAGCCCGAACCGGGACAGGAATTCACCCCTCCACTTT.

This clonotype was counted once. One junction end does not reproduce the germline sequence, and a read error may be involved. The CDR3 here is CASSQDWSPITGELFF. The CDR3 DNA reads TGTGCCAGCAGCCAAGACTGGTCACCCATCACCGGGGAGCTGTTTTTT. The chain employs TRBV4-1 and TRBJ2-2; D not certain. Germline V lookup: CDR1 MGHRA, CDR2 YSYEKL. CDR3 length: 16 amino acids.

This clonotype showed up many times. The chain links TRBV20-1 to TRBJ2-5; 12 bases fit TRBD2. V shed 3 bases, J shed 2 bases, and the junction held 7 bases outside the gene matches. CDR1 DFQATT and CDR2 SNEGSKA come from the germline V gene (reference sequence). The CDR3 spans 16 residues. The CDR3 bases are TGCAGTGCTAGCCATACTAGCGGGAGGATACAAGAGACCCAGTACTTC. Its protein is CSASHTSGRIQETQYF.

The chain couples TRBV2 to TRBJ1-4; D not certain. From germline, CDR1 is SNHLY and CDR2 FYNNEI. With 3 bases removed from V and 8 bases from J, the gap between germline ends came to 7 bases. The CDR3 runs 12 residues. The CDR3 sequence is CASSDFREKLFF. CDR3 sequence (DNA): TGTGCCAGCAGTGATTTTAGAGAAAAACTGTTTTTT.

The chain employs TRBV19 and TRBJ2-7; the D call may be TRBD1 or TRBD2 (6 bases each). V lost 5 bases to trimming and J lost 4 bases, with 15 bases between them. Germline V gene lookup returns CDR1 LNHDA and CDR2 SQIVND (reference sequence). This CDR3 is 14 amino acids long. The CDR3 loop reads CASSQIGGGYEQYF. The DNA for the CDR3 is TGTGCCAGTAGTCAAATCGGGGGCGGATACGAGCAGTACTTC.

The chain has TRBV7-2 and TRBJ1-5; D is unclear. The length of the CDR3 is 16 residues. CDR1 and CDR2 from the germline V gene are SGHTA and FQGNSA. Between the trimmed V and J ends, which lost 1 base and 0 bases, there was a span of 10 bases. CDR3 sequence: CASSLGGGSSNQPQHF. Here the CDR3 DNA reads TGTGCCAGCAGCTTAGGTGGAGGATCTAGCAATCAGCCCCAGCATTTT.

The chain couples TRBV20-1 to TRBJ2-7; weak D call: TRBD2 (5 bases). CDR3 length: 16 residues. With 5 bases removed from V and 3 bases from J, the gap between germline ends came to 23 bases. Germline CDR1 reads DFQATT; CDR2 reads SNEGSKA (reference sequence). CDR3 in amino acids: CSAVPPGFGRFYEQYF. CDR3 DNA sequence: TGCAGTGCTGTACCCCCGGGTTTTGGGAGATTCTACGAGCAGTACTTC.

The CDR3 region is CASSDRQGIHEQYF. The CDR3 region has the DNA TGCGCCAGCAGTGACCGGCAGGGGATCCACGAGCAGTACTTC. The rearrangement joins TRBV10-2 to TRBJ2-7; possibly TRBD1 for D (6 bases). CDR3 length: 14 residues. V gave up 3 bases and J gave up 5 bases, with 14 bases separating them. CDR1 is WSHSY, CDR2 SAAADI, per germline.

This CDR3 reads CASSRIGDMANTEAFF. The CDR3, as DNA: TGTGCCAGCAGTAGGATCGGGGACATGGCGAACACTGAAGCTTTCTTT. The chain recombines TRBV7-9 with TRBJ1-1; possible D gene TRBD1, 6 bases. Germline CDR1 SEHNR, CDR2 FQNEAQ (reference sequence). The CDR3 runs to 16 residues. Between the trimmed V and J ends, which lost 6 bases and 1 base, there was a span of 18 bases.

The chain uses TRBV11-2 and TRBJ2-6, with 7 bases matching TRBD1. After removal of 8 bases from V and 2 bases from J, the junction contained 15 bases not matched to a gene. This CDR3 comprises 18 residues. Looked up from germline, CDR1 is SGHAT and CDR2 is FQNNGV. The CDR3 region has the DNA TGTGCCAGCTCACCGCAACAGGGGATTTCGACTGGGGCCAACGTCCTGACTTTC. This translates into CASSPQQGISTGANVLTF.

As to this clonotype: Given a much more abundant clone one base away, this may be a read error. The chain recombines TRBV20-1 with TRBJ1-5; D unclear. The V end lost 1 base, the J end lost 1 base, and 5 bases lay between the germline ends. Germline V gene sequence: CDR1 DFQATT, CDR2 SNEGSKA (reference sequence). The CDR3 contains 13 residues. The DNA for the CDR3 is TGCAGTGCTAGAGGACCGAGCAATCAGCCCCAGCATTTT. Translation gives CSARGPSNQPQHF.

The chain employs TRBV19 and TRBJ1-2; maybe TRBD1 (6 bases). Germline values: CDR1 LNHDA, CDR2 SQIVND (reference sequence). The CDR3 consists of 13 residues. With 6 bases removed from V and 6 bases from J, the gap between germline ends came to 14 bases. The CDR3 sequence: CASRSRGLDGYTF. The CDR3 coding sequence is TGTGCCAGTAGGAGCAGGGGATTAGATGGCTACACCTTC.

This clonotype was detected ten times or more. V is TRBV20-1 and J is TRBJ1-5; tentatively, D is TRBD1 (5 bases). The V and J ends lost 3 bases and 0 bases respectively, with 12 bases between them. CDR1 and CDR2 from the germline V gene are DFQATT and SNEGSKA (reference sequence). The length of the CDR3 is 15 residues. The CDR3 protein is CSARPRGFSNQPQHF. The CDR3 coding sequence is TGCAGTGCTAGGCCCCGGGGGTTTAGCAATCAGCCCCAGCATTTT.

This rearrangement joins TRBV7-8 to TRBJ1-4, with a possible D match to TRBD1 (6 bases). The CDR3 sequence is 14 residues long. The V gene lost 3 bases and the J gene lost 5 bases, with 10 bases spanning the gap. Per the germline V gene, CDR1 is SGHVS and CDR2 is FQNEAQ. CDR3 residues: CASSLWTENEKLFF. For the CDR3, the DNA is TGTGCCAGCAGCTTGTGGACAGAGAATGAAAAACTGTTTTTT.

The chain joins TRBV6-5 to TRBJ1-1, with TRBD1 as a possible D gene (5 bases). Germline V gives CDR1 MNHEY, CDR2 SVGAGI. Trimming left V 10 bases short and J 1 base short, with 13 bases between. The CDR3 spans 13 residues. CDR3 loop: CATEAQGNTEAFF. In DNA, the CDR3 is TGTGCCACCGAAGCTCAGGGGAACACTGAAGCTTTCTTT.